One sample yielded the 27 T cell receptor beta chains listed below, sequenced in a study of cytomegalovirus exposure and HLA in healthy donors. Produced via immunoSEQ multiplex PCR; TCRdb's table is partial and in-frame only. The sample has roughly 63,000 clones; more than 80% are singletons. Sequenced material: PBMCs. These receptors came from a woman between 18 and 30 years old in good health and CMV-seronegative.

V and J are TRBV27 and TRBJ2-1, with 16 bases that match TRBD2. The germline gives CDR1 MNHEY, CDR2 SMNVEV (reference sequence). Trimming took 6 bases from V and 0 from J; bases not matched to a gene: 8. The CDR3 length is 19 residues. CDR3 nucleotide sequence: TGTGCCAGCAGCCAACCGGGACTAGCGGGAGGGAGCTCCTACAATGAGCAGTTCTTC. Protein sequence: CASSQPGLAGGSSYNEQFF.

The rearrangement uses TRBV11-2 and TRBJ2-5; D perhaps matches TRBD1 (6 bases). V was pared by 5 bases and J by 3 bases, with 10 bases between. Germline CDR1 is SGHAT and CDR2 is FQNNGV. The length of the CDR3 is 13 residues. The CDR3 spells CASSRGQKETQYF. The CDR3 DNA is TGTGCCAGCAGCCGTGGACAGAAAGAGACCCAGTACTTC.

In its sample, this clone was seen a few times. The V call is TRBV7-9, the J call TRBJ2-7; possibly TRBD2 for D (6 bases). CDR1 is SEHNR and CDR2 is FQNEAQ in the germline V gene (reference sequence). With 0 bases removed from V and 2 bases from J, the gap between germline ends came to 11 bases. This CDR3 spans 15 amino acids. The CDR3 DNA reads TGTGCCAGCAGCTTAGCGCGGGCGGGAACCTACGAGCAGTACTTC. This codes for CASSLARAGTYEQYF.

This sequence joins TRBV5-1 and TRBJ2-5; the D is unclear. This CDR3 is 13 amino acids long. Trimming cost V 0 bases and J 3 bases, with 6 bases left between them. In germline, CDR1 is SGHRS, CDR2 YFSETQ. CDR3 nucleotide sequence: TGCGCCAGCAGCTTGGTGGCCGAAGAGACCCAGTACTTC. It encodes CASSLVAEETQYF.

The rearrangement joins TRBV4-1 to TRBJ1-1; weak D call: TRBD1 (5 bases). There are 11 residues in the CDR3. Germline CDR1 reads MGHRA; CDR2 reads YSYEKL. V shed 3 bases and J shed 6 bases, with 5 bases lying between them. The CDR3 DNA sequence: TGCGCCAGCAGCCAGACAGCTGAAGCTTTCTTT. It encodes CASSQTAEAFF.

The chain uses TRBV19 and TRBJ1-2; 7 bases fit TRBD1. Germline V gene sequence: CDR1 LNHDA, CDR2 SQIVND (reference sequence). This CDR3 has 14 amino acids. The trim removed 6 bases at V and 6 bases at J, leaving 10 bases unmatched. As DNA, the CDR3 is TGTGCCAGTAGGAGCTATACAGGGGATGATGGCTACACCTTC. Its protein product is CASRSYTGDDGYTF.

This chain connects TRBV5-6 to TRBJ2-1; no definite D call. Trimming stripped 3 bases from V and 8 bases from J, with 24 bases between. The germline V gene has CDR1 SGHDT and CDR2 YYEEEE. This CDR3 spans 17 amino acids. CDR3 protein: CASSSPRSGFPLDEQFF. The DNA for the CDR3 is TGTGCCAGCAGCTCCCCCCGGTCTGGTTTTCCCCTCGATGAGCAGTTCTTC.

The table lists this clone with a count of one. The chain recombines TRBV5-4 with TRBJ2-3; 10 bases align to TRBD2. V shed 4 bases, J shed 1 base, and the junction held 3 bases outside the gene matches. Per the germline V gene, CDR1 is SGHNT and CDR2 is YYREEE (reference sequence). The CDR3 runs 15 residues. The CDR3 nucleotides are TGTGCCAGCAGCCAAAGCGGGGGGGGCACAGATACGCAGTATTTT. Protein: CASSQSGGGTDTQYF.

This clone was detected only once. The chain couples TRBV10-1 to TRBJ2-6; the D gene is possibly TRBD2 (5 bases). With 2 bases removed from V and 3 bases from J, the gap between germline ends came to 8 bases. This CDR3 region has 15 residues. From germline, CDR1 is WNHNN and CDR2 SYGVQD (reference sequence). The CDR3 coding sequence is TGCGCCAGCAGTGAGAGGAGGATTGGGGCCAACGTCCTGACTTTC. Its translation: CASSERRIGANVLTF.

The CDR3 is CASRHRGYNEQFF. The CDR3 DNA reads as TGTGCCTCCCGCCATCGGGGGTATAATGAGCAGTTCTTC. This chain links TRBV6-5 with TRBJ2-1; possibly TRBD2 for D (6 bases). Germline loops: CDR1 MNHEY, CDR2 SVGAGI. There are 13 residues in the CDR3. V was pared by 11 bases and J by 7 bases, with 18 bases between.

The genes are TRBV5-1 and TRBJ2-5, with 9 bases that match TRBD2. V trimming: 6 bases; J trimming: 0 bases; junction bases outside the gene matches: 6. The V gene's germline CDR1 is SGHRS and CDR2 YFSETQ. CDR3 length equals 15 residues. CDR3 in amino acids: CASNFRGGDQETQYF. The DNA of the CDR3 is TGCGCCAGCAACTTCCGCGGGGGGGACCAAGAGACCCAGTACTTC.

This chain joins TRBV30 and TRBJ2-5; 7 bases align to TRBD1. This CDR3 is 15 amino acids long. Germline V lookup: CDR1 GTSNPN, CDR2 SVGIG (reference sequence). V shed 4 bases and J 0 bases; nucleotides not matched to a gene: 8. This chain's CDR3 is CAWKGGGSYQETQYF. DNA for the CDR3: TGTGCCTGGAAAGGGGGCGGCTCGTACCAAGAGACCCAGTACTTC.

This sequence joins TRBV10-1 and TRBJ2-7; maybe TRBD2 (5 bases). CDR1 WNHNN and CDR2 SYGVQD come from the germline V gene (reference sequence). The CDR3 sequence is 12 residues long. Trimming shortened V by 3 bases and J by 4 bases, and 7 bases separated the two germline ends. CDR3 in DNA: TGCGCCAGCAGTGACCCGGGATACGAGCAGTACTTC. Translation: CASSDPGYEQYF.

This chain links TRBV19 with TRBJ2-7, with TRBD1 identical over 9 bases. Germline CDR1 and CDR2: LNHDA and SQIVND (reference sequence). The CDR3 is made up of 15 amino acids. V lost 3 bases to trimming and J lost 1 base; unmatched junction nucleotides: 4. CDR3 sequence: CASSIPGQGSYEQYF. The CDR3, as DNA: TGTGCCAGTAGTATTCCGGGACAGGGATCCTACGAGCAGTACTTC.

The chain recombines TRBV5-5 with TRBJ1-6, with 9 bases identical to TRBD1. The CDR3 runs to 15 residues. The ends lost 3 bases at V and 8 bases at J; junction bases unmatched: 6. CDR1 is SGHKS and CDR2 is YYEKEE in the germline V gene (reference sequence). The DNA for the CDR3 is TGTGCCAGCAGCTCGACCACAGGGGGCTATTCACCCCTCCACTTT. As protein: CASSSTTGGYSPLHF.

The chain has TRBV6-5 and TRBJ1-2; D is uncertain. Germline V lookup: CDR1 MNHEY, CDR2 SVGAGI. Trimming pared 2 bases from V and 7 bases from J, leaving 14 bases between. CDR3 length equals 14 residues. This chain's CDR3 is CASSYGRGRPGYTF. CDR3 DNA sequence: TGTGCCAGCAGTTACGGTCGCGGTAGACCTGGCTACACCTTC.

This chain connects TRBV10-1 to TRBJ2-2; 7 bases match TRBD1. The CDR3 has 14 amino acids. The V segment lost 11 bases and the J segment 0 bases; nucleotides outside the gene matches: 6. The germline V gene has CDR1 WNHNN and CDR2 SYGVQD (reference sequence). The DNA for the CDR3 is TGCGCCGGCTCGGGACAGCCGAACACCGGGGAGCTGTTTTTT. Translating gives CAGSGQPNTGELFF.

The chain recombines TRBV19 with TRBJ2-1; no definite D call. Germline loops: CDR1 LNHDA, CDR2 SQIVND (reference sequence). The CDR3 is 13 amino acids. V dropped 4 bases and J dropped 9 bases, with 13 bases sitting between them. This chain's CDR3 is CASSTTFAREQFF. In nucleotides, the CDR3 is TGTGCCAGTAGTACTACCTTCGCCCGTGAGCAGTTCTTC.

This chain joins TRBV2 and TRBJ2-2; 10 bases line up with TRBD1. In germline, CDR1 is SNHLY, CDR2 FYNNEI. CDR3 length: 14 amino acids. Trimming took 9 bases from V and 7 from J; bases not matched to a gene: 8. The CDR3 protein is CASGQGGSGGELFF. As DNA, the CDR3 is TGTGCCAGTGGACAGGGGGGTAGTGGCGGGGAGCTGTTTTTT.

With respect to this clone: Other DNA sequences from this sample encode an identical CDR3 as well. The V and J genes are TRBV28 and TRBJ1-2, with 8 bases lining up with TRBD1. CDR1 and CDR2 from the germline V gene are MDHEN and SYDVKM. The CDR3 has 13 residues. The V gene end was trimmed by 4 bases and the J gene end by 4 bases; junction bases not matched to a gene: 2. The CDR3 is CASSWTGSYGYTF. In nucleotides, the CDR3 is TGTGCCAGCAGTTGGACAGGGAGCTATGGCTACACCTTC.

CDR3 nucleotide sequence: TGTGCCAGCAGTGATGAGCGGACCAAAAACATTCAGTACTTC. Its protein is CASSDERTKNIQYF. This sequence joins TRBV2 and TRBJ2-4, with D maybe TRBD2 (5 bases). Trimming removed 3 bases from V and 2 bases from J, with 8 bases in between. Germline CDR1 SNHLY, CDR2 FYNNEI. This CDR3 is 14 amino acids long.

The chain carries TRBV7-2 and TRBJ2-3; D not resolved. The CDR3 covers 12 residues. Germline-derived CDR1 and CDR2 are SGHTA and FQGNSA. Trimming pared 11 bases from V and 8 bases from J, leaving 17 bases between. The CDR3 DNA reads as TGTGCCTTAGAGGCGGCCCCGGGTACGCAGTATTTT. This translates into CALEAAPGTQYF.

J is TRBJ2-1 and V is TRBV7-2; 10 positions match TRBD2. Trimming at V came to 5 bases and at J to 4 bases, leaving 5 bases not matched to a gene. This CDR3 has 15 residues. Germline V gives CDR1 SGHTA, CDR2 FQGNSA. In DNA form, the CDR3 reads TGTGCCAGCAGCGAAAGGACTAGCGGTTACAATGAGCAGTTCTTC. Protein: CASSERTSGYNEQFF.

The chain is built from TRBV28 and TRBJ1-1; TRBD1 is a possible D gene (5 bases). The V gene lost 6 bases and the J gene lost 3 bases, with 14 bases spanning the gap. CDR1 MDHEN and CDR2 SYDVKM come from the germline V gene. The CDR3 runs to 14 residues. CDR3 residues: CASSPPGGHTEAFF. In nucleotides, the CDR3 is TGTGCCAGCAGCCCTCCGGGGGGTCACACTGAAGCTTTCTTT.

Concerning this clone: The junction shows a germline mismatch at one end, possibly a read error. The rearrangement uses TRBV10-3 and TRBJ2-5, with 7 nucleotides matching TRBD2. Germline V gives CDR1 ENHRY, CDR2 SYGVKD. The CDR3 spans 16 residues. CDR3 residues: CAISEPSLAEEEAQYF. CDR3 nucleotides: TGTGCCATCAGTGAGCCCTCCCTAGCGGAGGAAGAGGCCCAGTACTTC.

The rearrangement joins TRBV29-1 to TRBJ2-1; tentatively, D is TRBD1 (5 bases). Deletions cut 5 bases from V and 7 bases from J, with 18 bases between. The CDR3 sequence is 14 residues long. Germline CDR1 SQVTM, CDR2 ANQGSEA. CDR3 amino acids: CSVSVPSRTNEQFF. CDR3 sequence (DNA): TGCAGCGTTTCGGTCCCCTCTAGGACAAATGAGCAGTTCTTC.

The CDR3 DNA follows: TGTGCCAGCAGCCCTGAGCGCTCCTACAATGAGCAGTTCTTC. This sequence encodes CASSPERSYNEQFF. J is TRBJ2-1 and V is TRBV11-2; D is unresolved. The V and J ends lost 5 bases and 0 bases respectively, with 8 bases between them. The CDR3 consists of 14 residues. In germline, CDR1 is SGHAT, CDR2 FQNNGV. Full variable domain (missing parts from reference TRBV11-2 and TRBJ2-1): EAGVAQSPRYKIIEKRQSVAFWCNPISGHATLYWYQQILGQGPKLLIQFQNNGVVDDSQLPKDRFSAERLKGVDSTLKIQPAKLEDSAVYLCASSPERSYNEQFFGPGTRLTVL.